The rows below give T cell receptor beta chains drawn from one sample of a study of OX40 agonist ivuxolimab in advanced cancers. Assay used: immunoSEQ multiplex PCR; TCRdb lists only in-frame clones, some missing. The data contain around 140,000 clones, approximately 90% of them singletons. The sequences come from CD4+ or CD8+ T cells sorted from blood, collected in a trial of the OX40 agonist ivuxolimab. Receptors originate from an adult with an advanced solid tumor such as melanoma, head and neck, liver or kidney cancer. Both conserved end residues are part of each CDR3. D genes are given only for firm matches. Only some rows state a clone size, as once, few, many or a class for expanded clones.

- | - | TRBJ1-1 | TRBV7-9 | CASSPMDGNTEAFF | TGTGCCAGCAGCCCTATGGACGGGAACACTGAAGCTTTCTTT
- | - | TRBJ2-1 | TRBV5-1 | CASSLIPGNEQFF | TGCGCCAGCAGCTTGATTCCGGGCAATGAGCAGTTCTTC
- | - | TRBJ2-2 | TRBV6-5 | CASRRSTGELFF | TGTGCCAGCAGGAGGAGCACCGGGGAGCTGTTTTTT
- | TRBD2 | TRBJ2-7 | TRBV28 | CASSLSFTSGKDEQYF | TGTGCCAGCAGTTTAAGCTTTACTAGCGGTAAGGACGAGCAGTACTTC
few | - | TRBJ1-4 | TRBV18 | CASSPQGGQEKLFF | TGTGCCAGCTCACCACAAGGGGGTCAGGAAAAACTGTTTTTT
- | TRBD1 | TRBJ1-1 | TRBV25-1 | CASTLGTGLGAFF | TGTGCCAGCACCCTGGGGACAGGCCTTGGAGCTTTCTTT
- | TRBD1 | TRBJ1-5 | TRBV7-6 | CASSLDRQGDQPQHF | TGTGCCAGCAGCTTAGACCGTCAGGGGGATCAGCCCCAGCATTTT
- | - | TRBJ2-2 | TRBV6-4 | CAGSEFPPRELFF | TGTGCCGGCAGCGAATTCCCACCTAGGGAGCTGTTTTTT
once | - | TRBJ1-2 | TRBV6-1 | CASSPNRDGYGYTF | TGTGCCAGCAGTCCCAACAGGGATGGGTATGGCTACACCTTC
- | - | TRBJ2-7 | TRBV7-2 | CASSLMSNPYEQYF | TGTGCCAGCAGCTTAATGTCTAACCCCTACGAGCAGTACTTC
once | - | TRBJ2-7 | TRBV6-5 | CASSYSVHGGYEQYF | TGTGCCAGCAGTTACTCGGTTCATGGAGGCTACGAGCAGTACTTC
- | - | TRBJ2-6 | TRBV2 | CASRFSTGANVLTF | TGTGCCAGCAGATTTTCCACTGGGGCCAACGTCCTGACTTTC
- | TRBD1 | TRBJ2-2 | TRBV5-1 | CASSLGTGHTGELFF | TGCGCCAGCAGCTTGGGGACAGGGCACACCGGGGAGCTGTTTTTT
- | TRBD1 | TRBJ2-2 | TRBV28 | CASSFHLTGGSTGELFF | TGTGCCAGCAGTTTTCATCTGACAGGGGGTAGCACCGGGGAGCTGTTTTTT
- | - | TRBJ2-5 | TRBV19 | CASSPGSLAQYF | TGTGCCAGTAGTCCGGGGAGCTTGGCCCAGTACTTC
once | - | TRBJ1-4 | TRBV21-1 | CATRDRVYEKLFF | TGTGCCACCCGGGACAGGGTTTATGAAAAACTGTTTTTT
- | - | TRBJ1-1 | TRBV7-9 | CASSPYGDTEAFF | TGTGCCAGCAGCCCATACGGGGACACTGAAGCTTTCTTT
- | - | TRBJ1-5 | TRBV28 | CASSRDSNQPQHF | TGTGCCAGCAGTCGGGACAGCAATCAGCCCCAGCATTTT
- | - | TRBJ2-5 | TRBV15 | CATSSGIGGETQYF | TGTGCCACCAGCAGCGGGATAGGGGGGGAGACCCAGTACTTC
- | - | TRBJ1-5 | TRBV15 | CATSRDALSNQPQHF | TGTGCCACCAGCAGAGATGCTCTCAGCAATCAGCCCCAGCATTTT
- | - | TRBJ1-5 | TRBV15 | CATSRDVRGEVEQPQHF | TGTGCCACCAGCAGAGATGTTCGGGGTGAGGTAGAACAGCCCCAGCATTTT
- | TRBD2 | TRBJ2-2 | TRBV7-6 | CASSLRSGEYTGELFF | TGTGCCAGCAGCTTGCGAAGCGGGGAGTACACCGGGGAGCTGTTTTTT
few | - | TRBJ2-1 | TRBV18 | CASSPTGGYNEQFF | TGTGCCAGCTCACCCACGGGCGGTTACAATGAGCAGTTCTTC
- | TRBD1 | TRBJ1-1 | TRBV19 | CATAGTGGPEAFF | TGTGCGACGGCCGGGACAGGGGGTCCTGAAGCTTTCTTT
- | - | TRBJ1-1 | TRBV6-5 | CASRPGPVNTEAFF | TGTGCCAGCAGACCAGGACCCGTGAACACTGAAGCTTTCTTT
- | - | TRBJ1-5 | TRBV19 | CASSMRGGGNQPQHF | TGTGCCAGTAGTATGAGAGGGGGAGGCAATCAGCCCCAGCATTTT